Included here is one T cell receptor (beta chain) sequence, with context. Its target is not known. This CDR3 region has 14 residues. Trimming took 4 bases from V and 8 from J, leaving 15 bases between them. CDR1 and CDR2 (germline): SGHRS, YFSETQ. The data derive from a study of shared clonotypes between healthy human individuals. Whole-study context: CD4 naive and CD4 memory each took three plates per donor, while CD8 naive took two and CD8 memory one.

TCRdb's copy holds only in-frame clones and misses some; the assay was immunoSEQ multiplex PCR. The sample lists millions of clones, about 92% occurring once. Findings and caveats of the study: A reduction in generation probabilities was seen for non-shared clonotypes relative to those shared by all four donors. Of the naive CD4 clonotypes, roughly 5% were shared across a few donors. Only blood was sampled; tissue repertoires likely differ.

This sequence was found in a young man in good health. Some clones in this sample may be carry-over from other donors' samples. Sequencing was performed on naive CD4+ T cells from PBMCs. Noted subset: CD45RA+ positively selected. The chain carries TRBV5-1 and TRBJ1-4, with a possible D match to TRBD1 (5 bases). The DNA of the CDR3 is TGCGCCAGCAGCGAAGGACCTGAGGGGGAAAAACTGTTTTTT. It codes for CASSEGPEGEKLFF.